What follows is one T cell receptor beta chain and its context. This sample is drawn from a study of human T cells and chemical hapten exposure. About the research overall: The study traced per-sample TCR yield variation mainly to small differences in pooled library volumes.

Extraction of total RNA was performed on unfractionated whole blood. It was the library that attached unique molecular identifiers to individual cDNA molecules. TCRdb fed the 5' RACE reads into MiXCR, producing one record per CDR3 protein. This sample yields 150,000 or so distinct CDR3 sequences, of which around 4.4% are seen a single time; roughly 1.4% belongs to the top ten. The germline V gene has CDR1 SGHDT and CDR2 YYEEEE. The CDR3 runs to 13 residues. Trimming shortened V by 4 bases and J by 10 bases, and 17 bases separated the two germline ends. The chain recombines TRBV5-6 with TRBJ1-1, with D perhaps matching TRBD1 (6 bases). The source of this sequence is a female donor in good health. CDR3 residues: CASSPPWGGGAFF. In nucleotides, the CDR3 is TGTGCCAGCAGCCCCCCTTGGGGAGGGGGAGCTTTCTTT. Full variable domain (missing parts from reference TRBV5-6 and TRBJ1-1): DAGVTQSPTHLIKTRGQQVTLRCSPKSGHDTVSWYQQALGQGPQFIFQYYEEEERQRGNFPDRFSGHQFPNYSSELNVNALLLGDSALYLCASSPPWGGGAFFGQGTRLTVV.